This T cell receptor beta chain was found in a study of response to subunit inactivated influenza vaccine. Via MiXCR, TCRdb re-called the RT-PCR reads, giving one row per CDR3 protein. In the table there are about 700,000 distinct CDR3 sequences, about 15% of which are singletons. The source of this sequence is a man aged 45-60 years who received an inactivated influenza vaccine. This specimen consisted of PBMCs from blood, obtained around 15 days before vaccination.

The CDR3 nucleotides are TGTGCCAGCAGCTTTCAGGGGAGGGTCGAAAAACTGTTTTTT. Translating it yields CASSFQGRVEKLFF. The rearrangement links TRBV7-2 to TRBJ1-4; tentatively, D is TRBD1 (6 bases). Trimming shortened V by 3 bases and J by 8 bases, and 13 bases separated the two germline ends. The CDR3 consists of 14 residues. Germline CDR1 and CDR2: SGHTA and FQGNSA. The full variable domain, rest sourced from reference TRBV7-2 and TRBJ1-4, is GAGVSQSPSNKVTEKGKDVELRCDPISGHTALYWYRQSLGQGLEFLIYFQGNSAPDKSGLPSDRFSAERTGGSVSTLTIQRTQQEDSAVYLCASSFQGRVEKLFFGSGTQLSVL.